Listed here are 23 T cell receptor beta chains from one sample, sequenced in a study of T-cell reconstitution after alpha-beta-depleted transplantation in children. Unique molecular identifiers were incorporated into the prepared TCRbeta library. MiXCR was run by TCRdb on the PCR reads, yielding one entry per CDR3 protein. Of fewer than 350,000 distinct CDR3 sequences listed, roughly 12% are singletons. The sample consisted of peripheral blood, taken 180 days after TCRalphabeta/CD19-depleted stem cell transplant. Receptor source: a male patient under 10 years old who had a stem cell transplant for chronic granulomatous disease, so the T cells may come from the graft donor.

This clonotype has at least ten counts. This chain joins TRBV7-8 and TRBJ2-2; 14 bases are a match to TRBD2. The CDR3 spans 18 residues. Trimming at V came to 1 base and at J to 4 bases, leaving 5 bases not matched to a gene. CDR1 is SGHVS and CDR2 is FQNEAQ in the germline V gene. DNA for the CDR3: TGTGCCAGCAGCTTAGGACTAGCGGGGGGGCCTGGCACCGGGGAGCTGTTTTTT. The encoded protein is CASSLGLAGGPGTGELFF.

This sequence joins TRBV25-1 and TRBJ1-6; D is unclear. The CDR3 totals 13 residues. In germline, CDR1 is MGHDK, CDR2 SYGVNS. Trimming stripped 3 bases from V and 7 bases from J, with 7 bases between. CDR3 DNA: TGTGCCAGCAGTGACCCACTCAATTCACCCCTCCACTTT. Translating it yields CASSDPLNSPLHF. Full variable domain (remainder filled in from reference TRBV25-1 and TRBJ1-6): EADIYQTPRYLVIGTGKKITLECSQTMGHDKMYWYQQDPGMELHLIHYSYGVNSTEKGDLSSESTVSRIRTEHFPLTLESARPSHTSQYLCASSDPLNSPLHFGNGTRLTVT.

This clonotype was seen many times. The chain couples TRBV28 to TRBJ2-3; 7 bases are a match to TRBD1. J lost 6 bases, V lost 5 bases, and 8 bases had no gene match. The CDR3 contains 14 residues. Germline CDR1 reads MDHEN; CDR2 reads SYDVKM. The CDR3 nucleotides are TGTGCCAGCAGTCCTGCAGGGGGATGGGATACGCAGTATTTT. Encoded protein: CASSPAGGWDTQYF.

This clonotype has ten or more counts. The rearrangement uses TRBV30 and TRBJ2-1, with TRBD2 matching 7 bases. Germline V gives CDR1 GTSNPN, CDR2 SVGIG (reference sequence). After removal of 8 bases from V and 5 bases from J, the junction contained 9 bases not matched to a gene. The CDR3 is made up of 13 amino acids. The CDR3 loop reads CAGRSSGDNEQFF. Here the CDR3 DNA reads TGTGCCGGACGCTCTAGCGGAGACAATGAGCAGTTCTTC.

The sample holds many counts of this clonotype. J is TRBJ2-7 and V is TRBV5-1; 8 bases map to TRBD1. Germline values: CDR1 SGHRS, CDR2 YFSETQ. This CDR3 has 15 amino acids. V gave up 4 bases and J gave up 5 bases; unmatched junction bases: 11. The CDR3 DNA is TGCGCCAGCAGCCAGCTAGACAGGGGCCGAAACGAGCAGTACTTC. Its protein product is CASSQLDRGRNEQYF.

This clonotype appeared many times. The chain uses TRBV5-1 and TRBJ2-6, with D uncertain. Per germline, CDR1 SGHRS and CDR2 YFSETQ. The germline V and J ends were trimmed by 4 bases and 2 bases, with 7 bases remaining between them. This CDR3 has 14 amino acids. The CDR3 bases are TGCGCCAGCAGCCCCATACCTGGGGCCAACGTCCTGACTTTC. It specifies CASSPIPGANVLTF.

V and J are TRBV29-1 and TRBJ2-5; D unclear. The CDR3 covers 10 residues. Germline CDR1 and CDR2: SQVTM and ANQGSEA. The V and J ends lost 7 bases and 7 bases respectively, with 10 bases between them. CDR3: CSARSGTQYF. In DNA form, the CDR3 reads TGCAGCGCCCGTTCCGGGACCCAGTACTTC. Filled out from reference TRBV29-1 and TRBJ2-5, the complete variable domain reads SAVISQKPSRDICQRGTSLTIQCQVDSQVTMMFWYRQQPGQSLTLIATANQGSEATYESGFVIDKFPISRPNLTFSTLTVSNMSPEDSSIYLCSARSGTQYFGPGTRLLVL.

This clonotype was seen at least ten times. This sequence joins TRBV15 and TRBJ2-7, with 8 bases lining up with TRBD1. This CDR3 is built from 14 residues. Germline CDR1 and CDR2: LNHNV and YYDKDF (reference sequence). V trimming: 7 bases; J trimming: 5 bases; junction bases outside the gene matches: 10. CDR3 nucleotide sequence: TGTGCCACCACTCCGGGCAGGGGGCATGACGAGCAGTACTTC. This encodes CATTPGRGHDEQYF. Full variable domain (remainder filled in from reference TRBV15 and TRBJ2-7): DAMVIQNPRYQVTQFGKPVTLSCSQTLNHNVMYWYQQKSSQAPKLLFHYYDKDFNNEADTPDNFQSRRPNTSFCFLDIRSPGLGDTAMYLCATTPGRGHDEQYFGPGTRLTVT.

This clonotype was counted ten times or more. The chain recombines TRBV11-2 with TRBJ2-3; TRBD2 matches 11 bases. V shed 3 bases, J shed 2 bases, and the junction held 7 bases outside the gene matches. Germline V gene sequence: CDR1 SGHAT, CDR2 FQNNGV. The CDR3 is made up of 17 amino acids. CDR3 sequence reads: CASSLSPLAGATDTQYF. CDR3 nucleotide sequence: TGTGCCAGCAGCTTGTCCCCACTAGCGGGGGCCACAGATACGCAGTATTTT.

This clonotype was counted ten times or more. CDR3 region: CASSFRHGRDRETQYF. The DNA for the CDR3 is TGCGCCAGCAGCTTCCGGCACGGGAGGGACCGAGAGACCCAGTACTTC. The V gene is TRBV5-1, the J gene TRBJ2-5; TRBD2 aligns across 8 bases. J gave up 4 bases and V 2 bases, and 10 bases lay outside the gene matches. There are 16 residues in the CDR3. Germline loops: CDR1 SGHRS, CDR2 YFSETQ.

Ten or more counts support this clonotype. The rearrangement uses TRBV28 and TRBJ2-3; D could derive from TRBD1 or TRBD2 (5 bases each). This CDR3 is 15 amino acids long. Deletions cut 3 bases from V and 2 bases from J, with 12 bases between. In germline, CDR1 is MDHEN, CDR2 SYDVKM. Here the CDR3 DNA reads TGTGCCAGCAGTTTTAGGGACGCATACACAGATACGCAGTATTTT. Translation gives CASSFRDAYTDTQYF.

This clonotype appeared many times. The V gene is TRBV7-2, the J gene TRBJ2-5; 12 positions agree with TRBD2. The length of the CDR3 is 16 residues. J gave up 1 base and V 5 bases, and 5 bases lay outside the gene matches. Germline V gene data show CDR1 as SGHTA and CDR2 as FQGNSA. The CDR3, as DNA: TGTGCCAGCAGCCACGGACTAGCGGGATTCCAAGAGACCCAGTACTTC. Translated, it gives CASSHGLAGFQETQYF.

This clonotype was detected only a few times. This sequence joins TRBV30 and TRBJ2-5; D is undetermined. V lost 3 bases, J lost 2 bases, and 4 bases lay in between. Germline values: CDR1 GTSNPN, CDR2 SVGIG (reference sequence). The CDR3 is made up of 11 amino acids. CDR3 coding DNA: TGTGCCTGGAGCGAGCAAGAGACCCAGTACTTC. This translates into CAWSEQETQYF.

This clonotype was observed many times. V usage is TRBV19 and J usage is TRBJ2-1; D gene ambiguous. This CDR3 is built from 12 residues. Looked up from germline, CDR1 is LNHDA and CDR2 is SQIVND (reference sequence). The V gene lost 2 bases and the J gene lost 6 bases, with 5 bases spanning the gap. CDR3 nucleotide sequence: TGTGCCAGTAGTATAATAGGCAATGAGCAGTTCTTC. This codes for CASSIIGNEQFF.

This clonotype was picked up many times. The CDR3 spells CASSPRTGRHITYEQYF. CDR3 nucleotides: TGTGCCAGCAGTCCCAGGACAGGGAGGCATATTACCTACGAGCAGTACTTC. The genes are TRBV12-3 or TRBV12-4 and TRBJ2-7; 8 bases align to TRBD1. V was clipped by 5 bases and J by 2 bases; unmatched bases: 14. CDR3 length: 17 residues.

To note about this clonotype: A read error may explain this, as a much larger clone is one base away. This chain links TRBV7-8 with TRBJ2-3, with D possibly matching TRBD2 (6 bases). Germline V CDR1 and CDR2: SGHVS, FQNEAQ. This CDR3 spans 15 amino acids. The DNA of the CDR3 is TGTGCCAGCAGCTTGCGCGGGGTTCACACAGATGCGCAGTATTTT. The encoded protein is CASSLRGVHTDAQYF.

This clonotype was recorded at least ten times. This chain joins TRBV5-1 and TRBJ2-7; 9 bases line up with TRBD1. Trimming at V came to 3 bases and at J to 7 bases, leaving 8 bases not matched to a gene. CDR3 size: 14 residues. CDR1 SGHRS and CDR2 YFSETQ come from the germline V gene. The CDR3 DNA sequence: TGCGCCAGCAGCTCTAGGACAGGGGAGAGGGAGCAGTACTTC. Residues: CASSSRTGEREQYF.

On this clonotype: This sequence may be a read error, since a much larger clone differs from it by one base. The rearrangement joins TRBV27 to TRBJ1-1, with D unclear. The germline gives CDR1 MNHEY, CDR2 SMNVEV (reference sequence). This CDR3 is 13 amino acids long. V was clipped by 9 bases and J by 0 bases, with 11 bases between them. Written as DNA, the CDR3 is TGTGCCAGTCTGGTACAGTTGAACACTGAAGCTTTCTTT. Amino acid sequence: CASLVQLNTEAFF.

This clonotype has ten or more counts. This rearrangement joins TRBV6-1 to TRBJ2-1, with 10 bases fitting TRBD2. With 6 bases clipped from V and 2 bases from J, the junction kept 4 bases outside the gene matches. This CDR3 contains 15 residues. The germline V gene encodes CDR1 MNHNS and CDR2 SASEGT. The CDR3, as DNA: TGTGCCAGCAGCCGAGCGGGAGGGACCTACAATGAGCAGTTCTTC. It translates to CASSRAGGTYNEQFF.

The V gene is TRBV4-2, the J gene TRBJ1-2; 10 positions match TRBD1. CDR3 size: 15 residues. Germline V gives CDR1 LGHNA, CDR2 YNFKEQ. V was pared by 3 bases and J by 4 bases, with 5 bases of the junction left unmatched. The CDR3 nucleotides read TGTGCCAGCAGCCAGGGACAGGGGAGAATCTATGGCTACACCTTC. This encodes CASSQGQGRIYGYTF.

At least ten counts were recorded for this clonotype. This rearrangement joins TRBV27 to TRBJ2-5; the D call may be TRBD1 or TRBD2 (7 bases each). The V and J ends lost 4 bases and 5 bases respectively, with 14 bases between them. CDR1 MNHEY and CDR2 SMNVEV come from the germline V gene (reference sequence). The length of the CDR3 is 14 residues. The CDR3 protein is CASSSRGRAETQYF. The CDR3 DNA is TGTGCCAGCAGTTCCAGGGGGAGGGCGGAGACCCAGTACTTC.

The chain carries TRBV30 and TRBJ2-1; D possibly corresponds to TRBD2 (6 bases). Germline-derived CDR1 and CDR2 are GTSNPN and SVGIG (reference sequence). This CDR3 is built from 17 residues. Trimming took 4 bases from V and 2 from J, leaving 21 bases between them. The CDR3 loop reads CAWTINVFAGTYNEQFF. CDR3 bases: TGTGCCTGGACAATCAACGTTTTTGCGGGAACCTACAATGAGCAGTTCTTC.

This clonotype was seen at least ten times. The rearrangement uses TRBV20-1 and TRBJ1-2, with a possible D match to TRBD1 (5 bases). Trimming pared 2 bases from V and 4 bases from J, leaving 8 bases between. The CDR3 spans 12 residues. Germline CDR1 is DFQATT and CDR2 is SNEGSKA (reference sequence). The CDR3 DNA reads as TGCAGTGCTAGAACAGGACCCTATGGCTACACCTTC. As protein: CSARTGPYGYTF.